A single sample is the source of the 5 T cell receptor beta chains below, sequenced in a study of blood T cells in healthy people across ages (dated by TCRdb to between 2015 and 2016). Receptors were amplified or captured by 5' RACE. The instrument was an Illumina HiSeq 2500. A second PCR of roughly 6 to 12 cycles was run with a J-beta primer mix and a sample-barcoded 5' primer. The public reads were quality trimmed at Q25 with fastp and then assembled into clones with MiXCR by TCRdb, keeping productive beta chains. For every CDR3 protein sequence, its rows merge into one entry that carries the most common genes and DNA. The sample yields approximately 800,000 distinct CDR3 sequences; about 47% were counted once. About a sixth of the sample is in the top ten clones. Material: blood. The receptor source for this set is an elderly man in good health.

The rearrangement uses TRBV9 and TRBJ2-5; D unresolved. The CDR3 runs 15 residues. Germline V gene data show CDR1 as SGDLS and CDR2 as YYNGEE. The germline V and J ends were trimmed by 4 bases and 4 bases, with 17 bases remaining between them. The CDR3 here is CASSMRPERRETQYF. Written as DNA, the CDR3 is TGTGCCAGCAGCATGCGTCCGGAAAGGCGAGAGACCCAGTACTTC.

The chain uses TRBV2 and TRBJ2-5; D ambiguous. The germline V and J ends were trimmed by 5 bases and 11 bases, with 18 bases remaining between them. The CDR3 has 13 residues. The germline CDR1 and CDR2 sequences are SNHLY and FYNNEI. CDR3 sequence (DNA): TGTGCCAGCAGTTTTGTGGCCAACAATGAGCAGTACTTC. As protein: CASSFVANNEQYF.

This clonotype has a handful of counts. V gene TRBV28 combines with J gene TRBJ1-4; 9 nucleotides align to TRBD1. The germline V gene has CDR1 MDHEN and CDR2 SYDVKM. The V gene end was trimmed by 6 bases and the J gene end by 8 bases; junction bases not matched to a gene: 13. The CDR3 runs to 16 residues. Here the CDR3 reads CASSPSLGTGREKLFF. The CDR3 coding sequence is TGTGCCAGCAGCCCTAGCCTGGGGACAGGGCGGGAAAAACTGTTTTTT.

This clonotype was observed many times. The CDR3 region has the DNA TGTGCCAGCAGCCGCGGAAGGGGGGACAGACTCCAGGGCTACACCTTC. Encoded protein: CASSRGRGDRLQGYTF. The chain is built from TRBV12-3 or TRBV12-4 and TRBJ1-2; 7 bases match TRBD1. The CDR3 consists of 16 residues. The V segment lost 6 bases and the J segment 8 bases; nucleotides outside the gene matches: 18.

V gene TRBV11-2 combines with J gene TRBJ2-1, with a possible D match to TRBD2 (6 bases). Per the germline V gene, CDR1 is SGHAT and CDR2 is FQNNGV. CDR3 length: 16 residues. Trimming cost V 5 bases and J 0 bases, with 14 bases left between them. The CDR3 is CASSPGDSSSYNEQFF. CDR3 in DNA: TGTGCCAGCAGCCCGGGGGACTCCAGCTCCTACAATGAGCAGTTCTTC.